The next 14 T cell receptor beta chains were all read from a single sample in a study of blood T cells in healthy people across ages. The second PCR ran about 7 to 12 cycles with a sample-barcoded 5' primer and J-beta primers. TCRdb reprocessed the 5' RACE reads via MiXCR and lists one record per CDR3 protein. The sample consists of some 860,000 distinct CDR3 sequences, just over 55% of them appearing once. The sample comprised blood. These receptors came from a man in his forties or fifties in good health.

The gene calls are TRBV7-3 and TRBJ1-2, with TRBD1 as a possible D gene (6 bases). V gave up 5 bases and J gave up 4 bases, with 17 bases separating them. Germline loops: CDR1 SGHTA, CDR2 FQGTGA. The CDR3 has 15 residues. The CDR3: CASSLDGGWGYGYTF. The CDR3 DNA is TGTGCCAGCAGCCTAGACGGGGGCTGGGGCTATGGCTACACCTTC. The entire variable domain, with the rest obtained from reference TRBV7-3 and TRBJ1-2, is as follows: GAGVSQTPSNKVTEKGKYVELRCDPISGHTALYWYRQSLGQGPEFLIYFQGTGAADDSGLPNDRFFAVRPEGSVSTLKIQRTERGDSAVYLCASSLDGGWGYGYTFGSGTRLTVV.

This clonotype was observed a few times. The chain links TRBV25-1 to TRBJ2-5; 8 nucleotides line up with TRBD2. J was trimmed by 2 bases and V by 2 bases; bases with no gene match: 1. From germline, CDR1 is MGHDK and CDR2 SYGVNS. The CDR3 extends over 14 amino acids. The CDR3 nucleotides read TGTGCCAGCAGTGAACTAGCGGGTCAAGAGACCCAGTACTTC. Translated, it gives CASSELAGQETQYF.

The table lists this clonotype with a few counts. CDR3 protein: CASSLASGGRDTQYF. The CDR3 DNA reads as TGTGCCAGCAGCTTAGCGAGCGGGGGTAGGGATACGCAGTATTTT. This chain uses TRBV7-9 with TRBJ2-3, with 8 bases matching TRBD2. The germline CDR1 and CDR2 sequences are SEHNR and FQNEAQ (reference sequence). The CDR3 totals 15 residues. Trimming took 0 bases from V and 6 from J; bases not matched to a gene: 5. Combining the CDR3 with reference TRBV7-9 and TRBJ2-3 gives the whole variable domain DTGVSQNPRHKITKRGQNVTFRCDPISEHNRLYWYRQTLGQGPEFLTYFQNEAQLEKSRLLSDRFSAERPKGSFSTLEIQRTEQGDSAMYLCASSLASGGRDTQYFGPGTRLTVL.

About this clonotype itself: This clone may be a read error of a much larger clone one base away. The limits of the CDR3 on the DNA are not certain, so only TCRdb's listed CDR3 is given. The chain combines TRBV7-2 with TRBJ2-1; TRBD1, the D gene given by the table, was not confirmed from the DNA. Both ends counted, the CDR3 spans 15 residues. Germline CDR1 is SGHTA and CDR2 is FQGNSA. The CDR3 is CACSAGQGAYNEQFF.

Here the CDR3 reads CASSELGQREAFF. The DNA for the CDR3 is TGTGCCAGCAGTGAATTAGGGCAAAGAGAAGCTTTCTTT. The rearrangement links TRBV25-1 to TRBJ1-1; no firm D call. Trimming pared 1 base from V and 8 bases from J, leaving 11 bases between. CDR3 length: 13 amino acids. From germline, CDR1 is MGHDK and CDR2 SYGVNS.

The chain joins TRBV9 to TRBJ1-1; unclear D gene. Germline V gene sequence: CDR1 SGDLS, CDR2 YYNGEE. The CDR3 has 13 residues. Trimming removed 1 base at V and 0 bases at J, with 4 bases between. The CDR3 here is CASSVQVNTEAFF. The CDR3 nucleotides read TGTGCCAGCAGCGTACAGGTGAACACTGAAGCTTTCTTT. The full variable domain, its missing parts supplied by reference TRBV9 and TRBJ1-1, is DSGVTQTPKHLITATGQRVTLRCSPRSGDLSVYWYQQSLDQGLQFLIQYYNGEERAKGNILERFSAQQFPDLHSELNLSSLELGDSALYFCASSVQVNTEAFFGQGTRLTVV.

V is TRBV7-2 and J is TRBJ2-1; tentative D call: TRBD2 (6 bases). Matching the DNA end better, TRBJ2-7 makes the J call doubtful. Germline V gene data show CDR1 as SGHTA and CDR2 as FQGNSA. The CDR3 sequence is 18 residues long. CDR3 nucleotides: TGTGCCAGCAGCTTAACGGGTGTCGGGAGTGGCTCCTACAATGAGCAGTACTTC. Its protein is CASSLTGVGSGSYNEQYF.

This clonotype has a handful of counts. This sequence joins TRBV29-1 and TRBJ2-1, with TRBD1 as a possible D gene (6 bases). This CDR3 has 14 residues. Trimming pared 8 bases from V and 7 bases from J, leaving 21 bases between. Germline loops: CDR1 SQVTM, CDR2 ANQGSEA. This CDR3 is CSFQTSGEPNEQFF. In DNA, the CDR3 is TGCAGCTTCCAAACTTCAGGGGAACCTAATGAGCAGTTCTTC.

The CDR3 reads CASSLGRTVGANVLTF. In nucleotides, the CDR3 is TGTGCCAGCAGCCTCGGACGGACGGTCGGGGCCAACGTCCTGACTTTC. The rearrangement links TRBV7-3 to TRBJ2-6, with D unclear. The CDR3 consists of 16 residues. Trimming removed 5 bases at V and 4 bases at J, with 15 bases between. Germline values: CDR1 SGHTA, CDR2 FQGTGA. Full variable domain (rest looked up from reference TRBV7-3 and TRBJ2-6): GAGVSQTPSNKVTEKGKYVELRCDPISGHTALYWYRQSLGQGPEFLIYFQGTGAADDSGLPNDRFFAVRPEGSVSTLKIQRTERGDSAVYLCASSLGRTVGANVLTFGAGSRLTVL.

V is TRBV7-2 and J is TRBJ2-3, with a possible D match to TRBD1 (6 bases). From germline, CDR1 is SGHTA and CDR2 FQGNSA. Trimming left V 3 bases short and J 3 bases short, with 16 bases between. The CDR3 is 16 amino acids. CDR3 bases: TGTGCCAGCAGCTTCCGACAGGCGGCAGGGACAGATACGCAGTATTTT. Encoded protein: CASSFRQAAGTDTQYF.

V usage is TRBV24-1 and J usage is TRBJ2-5; 7 bases map to TRBD1. Unmatched junction bases numbered 2, after V lost 1 base and J lost 1 base. The CDR3 contains 15 residues. Germline loops: CDR1 KGHDR, CDR2 SFDVKD. The CDR3 loop reads CATSDLGDSQETQYF. Here the CDR3 DNA reads TGTGCCACCAGTGATTTAGGGGACAGCCAAGAGACCCAGTACTTC.

V and J are TRBV28 and TRBJ2-3; the match to TRBD2 covers 7 bases. V shed 6 bases and J 3 bases; nucleotides not matched to a gene: 9. The CDR3 contains 15 residues. Germline values: CDR1 MDHEN, CDR2 SYDVKM. The CDR3 region is CASSLGGSGTDTQYF. The CDR3 DNA is TGTGCCAGCAGCTTGGGGGGGAGCGGAACAGATACGCAGTATTTT.

CDR3 sequence reads: CASSPQGYNSPLHF. CDR3 sequence (DNA): TGTGCCAGCAGTCCACAGGGGTATAATTCACCCCTCCACTTT. The chain has TRBV25-1 and TRBJ1-6; 7 bases are shared with TRBD1. V shed 5 bases and J 4 bases; nucleotides not matched to a gene: 2. This CDR3 is 14 amino acids long. Germline V gene data show CDR1 as MGHDK and CDR2 as SYGVNS. The variable domain in full, completed from reference TRBV25-1 and TRBJ1-6, reads EADIYQTPRYLVIGTGKKITLECSQTMGHDKMYWYQQDPGMELHLIHYSYGVNSTEKGDLSSESTVSRIRTEHFPLTLESARPSHTSQYLCASSPQGYNSPLHFGNGTRLTVT.

This clonotype appeared a few times. The chain couples TRBV5-5 to TRBJ2-5; D perhaps matches TRBD1 (6 bases). The ends were cut back, 1 base at V and 0 bases at J, with 16 bases in the middle. CDR3 length equals 17 residues. CDR1 SGHKS and CDR2 YYEKEE come from the germline V gene (reference sequence). The CDR3 sequence is CASSLIFEGVYQETQYF. In DNA, the CDR3 is TGTGCCAGCAGCTTGATTTTCGAGGGGGTGTACCAAGAGACCCAGTACTTC.